The 9 T cell receptor beta chains reported below all come from one sample, sequenced in a study of lymphopenia after photon versus proton radiotherapy. Sequenced by immunoSEQ multiplex PCR; TCRdb stores in-frame clones only, minus some. The repertoire holds tens of thousands of clones, with over 80% as singletons. The starting material was peripheral blood, obtained from a patient treated with proton-based radiotherapy. All receptors come from a woman in her seventies with pancreatic cancer.

The rearrangement uses TRBV6-5 and TRBJ2-1; D may be TRBD2 (5 bases). V was pared by 5 bases and J by 7 bases, with 9 bases between. CDR3 length: 12 residues. Germline V CDR1 and CDR2: MNHEY, SVGAGI. CDR3 sequence (DNA): TGTGCCAGCAGTCAGACTACTAATGAGCAGTTCTTC. It is translated as CASSQTTNEQFF.

J is TRBJ1-1 and V is TRBV18, with 7 bases aligning to TRBD1. The germline V gene encodes CDR1 KGHSH and CDR2 LQKENI. The ends lost 4 bases at V and 4 bases at J; junction bases unmatched: 3. The length of the CDR3 is 13 residues. As DNA, the CDR3 is TGTGCCAGCTCACGGCAGGGGGGCACTGAAGCTTTCTTT. Amino acid sequence: CASSRQGGTEAFF.

The V gene is TRBV4-2, the J gene TRBJ2-3; TRBD2 might be the D (6 bases). Germline assignment: CDR1 LGHNA and CDR2 YNFKEQ. Between the trimmed V and J ends, which lost 1 base and 0 bases, there was a span of 11 bases. This CDR3 contains 16 residues. The CDR3 is CASSQVGSGSTDTQYF. For the CDR3, the DNA is TGTGCCAGCAGCCAAGTCGGGAGCGGAAGCACAGATACGCAGTATTTT.

The chain couples TRBV19 to TRBJ1-1; 7 positions agree with TRBD1. The junction had 5 bases not matched to a gene; V was cut back by 0 bases and J by 4 bases. In germline, CDR1 is LNHDA, CDR2 SQIVND (reference sequence). This CDR3 region has 15 residues. The CDR3 region is CASSIDANRGTEAFF. Written as DNA, the CDR3 is TGTGCCAGTAGTATAGACGCCAACAGGGGCACTGAAGCTTTCTTT.

The rearrangement uses TRBV11-2 and TRBJ1-3, with a weak D call TRBD1 (5 bases). The CDR3 covers 15 residues. V lost 1 base, J lost 1 base, and 8 bases lay in between. CDR1 SGHAT and CDR2 FQNNGV come from the germline V gene. This CDR3 is CASSLGGVSGNTIYF. DNA of the CDR3: TGTGCCAGCAGCTTAGGGGGCGTTTCTGGAAACACCATATATTTT.

The V call is TRBV2, the J call TRBJ1-5; D is possibly TRBD1 (5 bases). Trimming shortened V by 7 bases and J by 6 bases, and 19 bases separated the two germline ends. This CDR3 is 15 amino acids long. CDR1 and CDR2 from the germline V gene are SNHLY and FYNNEI. Here the CDR3 DNA reads TGTGCCAGCATCCACGGGGCAGGGAGAATTCAGCCCCAGCATTTT. Its protein product is CASIHGAGRIQPQHF. The full variable domain, rest sourced from reference TRBV2 and TRBJ1-5, is EPEVTQTPSHQVTQMGQEVILRCVPISNHLYFYWYRQILGQKVEFLVSFYNNEISEKSEIFDDQFSVERPDGSNFTLKIRSTKLEDSAMYFCASIHGAGRIQPQHFGDGTRLSIL.

The CDR3 region has the DNA TGTGCCAGCAGCTTAGCTGGTCCGGGAATGAACACTGAAGCTTTCTTT. Its translation is CASSLAGPGMNTEAFF. The chain is built from TRBV7-2 and TRBJ1-1; D gene uncertain. Germline CDR1 SGHTA, CDR2 FQGNSA. The CDR3 length is 16 residues. Trimming removed 0 bases at V and 0 bases at J, with 11 bases between.

The rearrangement joins TRBV28 to TRBJ2-2; 7 bases agree with TRBD1. The CDR3 contains 15 residues. The germline V gene has CDR1 MDHEN and CDR2 SYDVKM. V trimming: 6 bases; J trimming: 6 bases; junction bases outside the gene matches: 10. CDR3 nucleotide sequence: TGTGCCAGCAGGCTGGGGACAGTAAGTTCCGGGGAGCTGTTTTTT. This codes for CASRLGTVSSGELFF.

The chain uses TRBV10-3 and TRBJ1-2; D may be TRBD1 (6 bases). The CDR3 consists of 14 residues. CDR1 is ENHRY and CDR2 is SYGVKD in the germline V gene. Trimming removed 0 bases from V and 2 bases from J, with 7 bases in between. The CDR3: CAISESGGNYGYTF. CDR3 coding DNA: TGTGCCATCAGTGAGTCAGGGGGGAACTATGGCTACACCTTC.